The sequence of this TCR beta chain was determined in a study of identical twins. TCRdb re-called the 5' RACE reads with MiXCR, one entry per CDR3 protein. This table has roughly 1,500,000 distinct CDR3 sequences, about 31% appearing once. The ends lost 1 base at V and 2 bases at J; junction bases unmatched: 3. Per the germline V gene, CDR1 is DFQATT and CDR2 is SNEGSKA (reference sequence). This CDR3 spans 16 amino acids. The sample was cord blood. The sequence came from a newborn girl in good health. This chain uses TRBV20-1 with TRBJ2-3; 13 bases match TRBD2. The CDR3 coding sequence is TGCAGTGCTAGAGGGGGGACTAGCGGGACCACAGATACGCAGTATTTT. It is translated as CSARGGTSGTTDTQYF.